This TCR beta chain was documented in a study of blood T cell repertoires in COVID-19. Across the study: PBMCs, B-cell-depleted T cells, or T cells provided the cDNA or gDNA that made up the material.

The CDR3 loop spans 14 amino acids. The germline gives CDR1 SGHTA, CDR2 FQGNSA. V was pared by 3 bases and J by 4 bases, with 11 bases between. Authors' processing steps: For nucleated cells, counts were estimated from reference gene primer amplification. This table comes from immunoSEQ multiplex PCR, and its TCRdb copy is limited to in-frame clones, with some not included. Clone size and the V and J calls come from that table; the DNA yielded D and trimming. The sample holds fewer than 110,000 clones, approximately 86% seen once. Sample: peripheral blood. The V gene is TRBV7-2, the J gene TRBJ2-3; the D gene is possibly TRBD1 (7 bases). The TCR comes from a human donor in a cohort sampled during active COVID-19. The CDR3 region is CASSLAGGSDTQYF. For the CDR3, the DNA is TGTGCCAGCAGCTTGGCAGGGGGGTCAGATACGCAGTATTTT.